The rows below give T cell receptor beta chains drawn from one sample of a study of human T cells and chemical hapten exposure. TCRdb itself ran the RACE reads through MiXCR, one entry per CDR3 protein. The sample includes more than 95,000 distinct CDR3 sequences, under 40% seen only once; the top ten take more than 2.5%. Sequencing was performed on whole blood, taken in connection with sensitization to the hapten diphenylcyclopropenone (DPC). These receptors all stem from a man aged 40-55 years with alopecia areata. Some clones in this sample may be carry-over from other donors' samples. Both conserved end residues are part of each CDR3. A D gene is named only where the DNA matches it firmly. Clone size appears in some rows only: once, few, many, or a class for an expanded clone.

j_call: TRBJ2-7
v_call: TRBV11-2
clone_size: NA
d_call: NA
cdr3_nt: TGTGCCAGCAGCTCCACTGATCCCGGCGGGTTCTACGAGCAGTACTTC
cdr3_aa: CASSSTDPGGFYEQYF

j_call: TRBJ2-5
v_call: TRBV29-1
clone_size: NA
d_call: NA
cdr3_nt: TGCAGCGTCATCCAGGGGAGGGAGACCCAGTACTTC
cdr3_aa: CSVIQGRETQYF

j_call: TRBJ1-6
v_call: TRBV5-1
clone_size: few
d_call: NA
cdr3_nt: TGCGCCAGCAGCTCCGGAGGGAGACATTCTATCTCTTCACCCCTCCACTTT
cdr3_aa: CASSSGGRHSISSPLHF

j_call: TRBJ2-3
v_call: TRBV18
clone_size: NA
d_call: NA
cdr3_nt: TGTGCCAGCTCACCAGCGGTCACAGATACGCAGTATTTT
cdr3_aa: CASSPAVTDTQYF

j_call: TRBJ2-2
v_call: TRBV6-5
clone_size: few
d_call: TRBD1
cdr3_nt: TGTGCCAGCTCCGACTGGGGACAGTTCACCGGGGAGCTGTTTTTT
cdr3_aa: CASSDWGQFTGELFF

j_call: TRBJ2-3
v_call: TRBV20-1
clone_size: NA
d_call: NA
cdr3_nt: TGCAGTGCCACCCTCGTCGATACGCAGTATTTT
cdr3_aa: CSATLVDTQYF

j_call: TRBJ2-5
v_call: TRBV5-1
clone_size: NA
d_call: NA
cdr3_nt: TGCGCCAGCAGCTTGAGAGGTCCCCTAGAGGGAGAGACCCAGTACTTC
cdr3_aa: CASSLRGPLEGETQYF

j_call: TRBJ1-6
v_call: TRBV6-5
clone_size: once
d_call: TRBD1
cdr3_nt: TGTGCCAGCAGTTACTCCACAGGGGGTAGTAGCTCCTATAATTCACCCCTCCACTTT
cdr3_aa: CASSYSTGGSSSYNSPLHF

j_call: TRBJ1-5
v_call: TRBV5-4
clone_size: NA
d_call: TRBD1
cdr3_nt: TGTGCCAGCAGCTTGGGAACAGGGGTCAATCAGCCCCAGCATTTT
cdr3_aa: CASSLGTGVNQPQHF

j_call: TRBJ2-2
v_call: TRBV29-1
clone_size: NA
d_call: NA
cdr3_nt: TGCAGCGTTGAAGATCAAGGCGGAATCACCGGGGAGCTGTTTTTT
cdr3_aa: CSVEDQGGITGELFF